This T cell receptor beta chain was captured in a study of T cells in Graves' hyperthyroidism and ophthalmopathy (dated by TCRdb to between 2018 and 2021). Broadly, across the study: Peripheral blood was sampled at the time of initial diagnosis, prior to any treatment. Once sampling was done, hyperthyroidism patients were given methimazole at a starting dose of 30 mg daily, whereas ophthalmopathy patients were given high-dose intravenous methylprednisolone. Thyroid tissue and blood T-cell repertoires from about six Graves' hyperthyroidism patients were also compared in the study. Prospective prediction of ophthalmopathy was tested in an independent validation cohort consisting of fewer than 20 hyperthyroidism patients and around 17 patients who later progressed to ophthalmopathy. The paper describes TCR Vbeta CDR3 sequencing of around 140 peripheral blood samples, made up of roughly 40 ophthalmopathy patients, approximately 76 hyperthyroidism patients and around 17 progressor patients. The roughly 91 discovery patients were randomly divided into training and test sets at a 7:3 ratio. To identify distinguishing TCR V-J signatures, a discovery cohort of 90 to 100 patients was used, comprising some 45 with Graves' ophthalmopathy and approximately 58 with stable Graves' hyperthyroidism. Beyond this particular receptor, the publication reports: In cross-validation, a model built on a 13 V-J signature told ophthalmopathy apart from stable hyperthyroidism with approximately 90% sensitivity and about 81% specificity, and in testing the same model reached 80%/75%. Most expanded thyroid clonotypes (frequency above 0.001) were also found in blood, which suggests that blood repertoires may mirror thyroid immune responses. During validation, the model predicted progression to ophthalmopathy a median of approximately 6 months ahead of onset, with 60% to 71% sensitivity and almost 75% specificity. No statistical method was used to set the sample size in advance, and investigators knew the group allocation.

V gives up 6 bases and J gives up 0 bases, and the segment between their germline ends measures 18 bases. Measured from the cysteine to the phenylalanine, the CDR3 is 18 residues long. The entry retains the CDR3 DNA only, 54 bases that are in frame from base 1. Ophthalmopathy patients had moderately to severely active disease, Clinical Activity Score of at least 3, NOSPECS grade of at least 4, and duration under 3 months. The study excluded patients with uncontrolled infections, other autoimmune diseases, pregnancy or lactation. Clinical symptoms, serum thyroxine and TRAb, thyroid ultrasound, and orbital computed tomography formed the basis for the diagnoses. PBMCs were isolated from about 10 ml of fresh peripheral blood by Ficoll-Paque density gradient centrifugation. Trizol reagent was used to extract total RNA, and RNA quality was then checked on an Agilent 2100 Bioanalyzer. In its sample, this clonotype was seen once. Its antigen target is currently unknown. It has no much larger one-base neighbor in the sample; base qualities were not kept. A solitary read yields weak support.

The TCR beta CDR3 regions were amplified from RNA transcripts. A first-round RT-PCR of the TCR CDR3 used the HTBI primer set with the Qiagen OneStep RT-PCR kit. The libraries were constructed in a second round of multiplex PCR and then size-selected and purified. Libraries were sequenced paired-end with 100 bp reads on an Illumina HiSeq2000. Per the authors' processing: SOAPnuke was used to process the raw data, removing reads that contained adapters or uncalled bases, had a mean Phred below 15, or lacked an exact match to the constant primer or identifier. COPE v1.2.5 was used to merge high-quality paired reads, and clonotypes were defined as unique nucleotide sequences. MiTCR v1.1 was used to align the clonotypes against IMGT TRBV, TRBD and TRBJ reference segments. The analysis included only V-J combinations with a frequency above 0.0001, which together covered around 99% of the repertoires. The TCS score was defined as F50 (clonal expansion) divided by E x V (chaos), with BLOSUM62-based TCRdist calculated between CDR3 peptides within each V-J. Welch's t-statistics and random forest reduced 500 to 650 V-J features to fewer than 15, which were used in a naive Bayes classifier (R e1071). The similarity between thyroid and blood repertoires was quantified using the Morisita-Horn index. TCRdb applied fastp at Q25 and MiXCR to the public reads, then kept only in-frame beta chains. Rows are unified per CDR3 protein, each entry keeping the most common DNA and genes. V and J calls and clone size were set by TCRdb, not the authors. This sample lists 600,000 to 700,000 distinct CDR3 sequences; roughly 15% were detected once. The ten top clones hold around 4% of the sample.

This sequence was found in a woman aged 40 to 55 with Graves' ophthalmopathy. The rearrangement joined TRBV12-3 or TRBV12-4 to TRBJ2-6; TRBD1 is possibly the D segment (6 matching bases). Sequenced input: blood. CDR3 sequence: CASRSWTATSSGANVLTF. The DNA reads as follows: TGTGCCAGCAGAAGCTGGACAGCTACCAGCTCTGGGGCCAACGTCCTGACTTTC.